Sequencing of this TCR beta chain was carried out in a study of T cell clonotyping in hematopoietic cell transplantation. Study outcomes and limitations: Pathologically expanded recipient clonotypes increased progressively from day 30 to day 180 as diversity fell. Higher Inverse Simpson Index values in graft donor and pretransplant recipient predicted broader posttransplant TCR diversity. At the given depth, recipient repertoires were over 95% de novo clonotypes.

About this clone itself: Its target is unknown.

Libraries were prepared by immunoSEQ multiplex PCR; TCRdb keeps only in-frame clonotypes and omits some of them. The data show several thousand clones, roughly nine tenths seen once. V was trimmed by 1 base and J by 1 base, leaving 5 bases between them. Per germline, CDR1 SGDLS and CDR2 YYNGEE. The CDR3 spans 13 residues. Recipient blood drawn about 28 days pretransplant and days 30, 100, 180 after. The sample consisted of peripheral blood mononuclear cells, taken 180 days after allogeneic stem cell transplant. The chain carries TRBV9 and TRBJ1-1; no reliable D call. The sequence was obtained from a female patient aged 45-65 years who had an allogeneic stem cell transplant from an unrelated donor, so the T cells may come from the graft donor. Some clones in this sample may be carry-over from other donors' samples. CDR3 in DNA: TGTGCCAGCAGCGTACCGGGGAACACTGAAGCTTTCTTT. It yields the protein CASSVPGNTEAFF.